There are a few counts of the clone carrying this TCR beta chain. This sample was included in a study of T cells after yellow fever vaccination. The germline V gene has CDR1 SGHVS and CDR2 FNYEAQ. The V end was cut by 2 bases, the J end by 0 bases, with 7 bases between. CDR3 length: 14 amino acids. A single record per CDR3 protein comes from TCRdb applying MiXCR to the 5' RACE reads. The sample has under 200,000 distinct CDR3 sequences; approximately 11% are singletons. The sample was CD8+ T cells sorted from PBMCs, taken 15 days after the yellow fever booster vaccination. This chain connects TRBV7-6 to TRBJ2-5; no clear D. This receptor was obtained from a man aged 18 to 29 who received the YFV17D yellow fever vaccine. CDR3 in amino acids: CASSLLSHQETQYF. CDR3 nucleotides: TGTGCCAGCAGCTTACTTTCGCACCAAGAGACCCAGTACTTC.